Shown below are 16 T cell receptor beta chains from a single sample sequenced in a study of OX40 agonist ivuxolimab in advanced cancers. Here immunoSEQ multiplex PCR was the method, and the copy in TCRdb shows in-frame clones only, minus some. Seen here are some 58,000 clones, roughly nine tenths observed once, and the top ten hold about 0.8%. The material sequenced was CD4+ or CD8+ T cells sorted from blood, taken in a trial of the OX40 agonist ivuxolimab. Receptors originate from an adult with an advanced solid tumor such as melanoma, head and neck, liver or kidney cancer.

The rearrangement uses TRBV7-2 and TRBJ2-1, with 8 bases lining up with TRBD2. Looked up from germline, CDR1 is SGHTA and CDR2 is FQGNSA. V was clipped by 4 bases and J by 5 bases; unmatched bases: 13. The CDR3 is 17 residues long. The CDR3 loop reads CASSYLTPSRGDNEQFF. Written as DNA, the CDR3 is TGTGCCAGCAGCTACCTTACCCCCTCGCGGGGGGACAATGAGCAGTTCTTC.

The chain uses TRBV5-5 and TRBJ1-4, with 9 bases fitting TRBD1. The junction had 1 base not matched to a gene; V was cut back by 2 bases and J by 8 bases. This CDR3 contains 13 residues. Germline CDR1 is SGHKS and CDR2 is YYEKEE (reference sequence). In nucleotides, the CDR3 is TGTGCCAGCAGCTTTACAGGGGGCGAAAAACTGTTTTTT. Protein product: CASSFTGGEKLFF.

The chain links TRBV5-1 to TRBJ2-3; 8 bases agree with TRBD2. CDR1 and CDR2 (germline): SGHRS, YFSETQ. This CDR3 comprises 16 residues. With 7 bases clipped from V and 0 bases from J, the junction kept 10 bases outside the gene matches. CDR3 sequence reads: CASSYNPSGSTDTQYF. CDR3 sequence (DNA): TGCGCCAGCTCGTATAATCCTAGCGGGAGCACAGATACGCAGTATTTT.

The chain couples TRBV7-2 to TRBJ2-4; 16 nucleotides align to TRBD2. Germline trimming cut 5 bases from V and 9 bases from J; bases unmatched to any gene: 4. From germline, CDR1 is SGHTA and CDR2 FQGNSA. The CDR3 covers 15 residues. The CDR3 reads CASSVGLAGGGIQYF. The CDR3 DNA reads TGTGCCAGCAGCGTGGGACTAGCGGGAGGGGGCATTCAGTACTTC.

As DNA, the CDR3 is TGTGCCACCAGCAGAGATCGAGGGGTGAGGTATGGCTACACCTTC. It is translated as CATSRDRGVRYGYTF. V and J are TRBV15 and TRBJ1-2, with D possibly being TRBD1 (5 bases). Germline V gene sequence: CDR1 LNHNV, CDR2 YYDKDF (reference sequence). This CDR3 comprises 15 residues. Trimming pared 0 bases from V and 5 bases from J, leaving 13 bases between.

V gene TRBV7-6 combines with J gene TRBJ2-2; D is undetermined. This CDR3 is built from 15 residues. With 6 bases removed from V and 3 bases from J, the gap between germline ends came to 14 bases. Germline CDR1 reads SGHVS; CDR2 reads FNYEAQ. CDR3 in amino acids: CASSPAGPDTGELFF. Written as DNA, the CDR3 is TGTGCCAGCAGTCCAGCCGGGCCAGACACCGGGGAGCTGTTTTTT.

V is TRBV28 and J is TRBJ2-2, with TRBD1 matching 11 bases. The J segment lost 1 base and the V segment lost 5 bases, leaving 9 bases of the junction unmatched. In germline, CDR1 is MDHEN, CDR2 SYDVKM. This CDR3 comprises 18 residues. CDR3 DNA: TGTGCCAGCAGTCGAAACCTAGGGACAGGGGGGAACACCGGGGAGCTGTTTTTT. Translation: CASSRNLGTGGNTGELFF. Complete variable domain (other parts from reference TRBV28 and TRBJ2-2): DVKVTQSSRYLVKRTGEKVFLECVQDMDHENMFWYRQDPGLGLRLIYFSYDVKMKEKGDIPEGYSVSREKKERFSLILESASTNQTSMYLCASSRNLGTGGNTGELFFGEGSRLTVL.

The CDR3 nucleotides are TGCGCCAGCAGCCAAGTCGGAGGCCGGGGGCCGGGCACTGAAGCTTTCTTT. Its translation is CASSQVGGRGPGTEAFF. This chain joins TRBV4-1 and TRBJ1-1; tentatively, D is TRBD1 (6 bases). CDR1 MGHRA and CDR2 YSYEKL come from the germline V gene. Trimming cost V 1 base and J 4 bases, with 19 bases left between them. The CDR3 length is 17 residues.

On this clone itself: One end of the junction does not line up with germline, which may come from a read error. The genes are TRBV7-7 and TRBJ2-5; D gene uncertain. Germline loops: CDR1 SSHAT, CDR2 FNYEAQ (reference sequence). This CDR3 comprises 15 residues. CDR3 sequence (DNA): TGTGCTAGCAGCTTAATACCGGGTTCTCAAGAGACCCAGTACTTC. It specifies CASSLIPGSQETQYF.

The rearrangement links TRBV6-1 to TRBJ2-5; tentatively, D is TRBD1 (6 bases). V was clipped by 10 bases and J by 2 bases, with 14 bases between them. The CDR3 covers 13 residues. CDR1 and CDR2 from the germline V gene are MNHNS and SASEGT. CDR3 amino acids: CATRQVSQETQYF. In DNA form, the CDR3 reads TGTGCCACCAGACAGGTCTCACAAGAGACCCAGTACTTC.

The V call is TRBV5-4, the J call TRBJ1-4; 8 bases fit TRBD1. The CDR3 is 16 residues long. Germline V gives CDR1 SGHNT, CDR2 YYREEE (reference sequence). Trimming at V came to 2 bases and at J to 4 bases, leaving 7 bases not matched to a gene. The CDR3 spells CASSFGGQAINEKLFF. The DNA for the CDR3 is TGTGCCAGCAGCTTTGGGGGACAGGCGATTAATGAAAAACTGTTTTTT.

This chain connects TRBV5-1 to TRBJ2-3; TRBD2 aligns across 7 bases. Looked up from germline, CDR1 is SGHRS and CDR2 is YFSETQ. The CDR3 runs 14 residues. V dropped 8 bases and J dropped 4; count of bases not matched to a gene: 10. As DNA, the CDR3 is TGCGCCAGTAGTAGCGGGTCTGGGGCAGATACGCAGTATTTT. Protein sequence: CASSSGSGADTQYF. Full variable domain (rest looked up from reference TRBV5-1 and TRBJ2-3): KAGVTQTPRYLIKTRGQQVTLSCSPISGHRSVSWYQQTPGQGLQFLFEYFSETQRNKGNFPGRFSGRQFSNSRSEMNVSTLELGDSALYLCASSSGSGADTQYFGPGTRLTVL.

The rearrangement uses TRBV10-3 and TRBJ1-5; D is unresolved. The CDR3 loop spans 12 amino acids. Trimming removed 3 bases from V and 7 bases from J, with 7 bases in between. Germline-derived CDR1 and CDR2 are ENHRY and SYGVKD. CDR3 protein: CAISDSAQPQHF. The CDR3 coding sequence is TGTGCCATCAGTGACTCTGCGCAGCCCCAGCATTTT.

This chain uses TRBV28 with TRBJ2-3; D is unclear. CDR3 length equals 11 residues. The germline V gene encodes CDR1 MDHEN and CDR2 SYDVKM. V was shortened by 6 bases and J by 7 bases, with 8 bases between the two germline ends. The CDR3 is CASSVEYTQYF. Here the CDR3 DNA reads TGTGCCAGCAGCGTAGAATATACGCAGTATTTT.

The chain employs TRBV7-2 and TRBJ2-5; 8 nucleotides line up with TRBD1. Germline loops: CDR1 SGHTA, CDR2 FQGNSA. CDR3 length equals 15 residues. V shed 7 bases and J 5 bases; nucleotides not matched to a gene: 12. The CDR3 coding sequence is TGTGCCAGCATTGGCCAGGACAGGGAGTGGGAGACCCAGTACTTC. Protein sequence: CASIGQDREWETQYF.

This sequence joins TRBV5-4 and TRBJ1-1, with a tentative D call TRBD1 (5 bases). Germline V gene lookup returns CDR1 SGHNT and CDR2 YYREEE (reference sequence). Trimming left V 4 bases short and J 3 bases short, with 19 bases between. The CDR3 is made up of 16 amino acids. CDR3 amino acids: CASSGWLGAGDTEAFF. CDR3 in DNA: TGTGCCAGCAGCGGATGGTTAGGGGCCGGGGACACTGAAGCTTTCTTT. The full variable domain, rest sourced from reference TRBV5-4 and TRBJ1-1, is ETGVTQSPTHLIKTRGQQVTLRCSSQSGHNTVSWYQQALGQGPQFIFQYYREEENGRGNFPPRFSGLQFPNYSSELNVNALELDDSALYLCASSGWLGAGDTEAFFGQGTRLTVV.